This is a list of T cell receptor beta chains from one sample in a study of T cell responses to AZD1222 COVID-19 vaccine. Sequenced by immunoSEQ multiplex PCR; TCRdb stores in-frame clones only, minus some. The sample has 150,000 to 200,000 clones; roughly 94% are singletons. Sequencing used peripheral blood, obtained 28 days after the second AZD1222 dose. The receptors derive from an adult who received the AZD1222 COVID-19 vaccine. Both conserved end residues are part of each CDR3. The D gene is left open where the match is weak. The listing skips clone size in some rows; elsewhere it reads once, few, many or a size class.

clone_size,d_call,v_call,j_call,cdr3_aa,cdr3_nt
NA,NA,TRBV5-1,TRBJ2-7,CASSSQGALYEQYF,TGCGCCAGCAGCTCGCAAGGGGCTCTCTACGAGCAGTACTTC
NA,TRBD2,TRBV19,TRBJ2-1,CASSIGGTSWYNEQFF,TGTGCCAGTAGTATTGGGGGGACTAGTTGGTACAATGAGCAGTTCTTC
NA,NA,TRBV9,TRBJ1-2,CASSAWGAGNYGYTF,TGTGCCAGCAGCGCCTGGGGGGCAGGGAACTATGGCTACACCTTC
once,NA,TRBV5-1,TRBJ2-1,CASSLDPRVPVNEQFF,TGCGCCAGCAGCTTGGATCCCCGGGTCCCCGTCAATGAGCAGTTCTTC
NA,NA,TRBV19,TRBJ1-5,CASSVGQRNQPQHF,TGTGCCAGTAGTGTCGGACAGCGCAATCAGCCCCAGCATTTT
NA,NA,TRBV7-3,TRBJ2-1,CASSLRGESYNEQFF,TGTGCCAGCAGCTTAAGGGGAGAATCCTACAATGAGCAGTTCTTC
NA,TRBD2,TRBV3-1/TRBV3-2,TRBJ2-5,CASSPREREPPETQYF,TGTGCCAGCAGCCCCCGGGAGCGGGAGCCTCCCGAGACCCAGTACTTC
NA,NA,TRBV19,TRBJ1-3,CASSIGATGNTIYF,TGTGCCAGTAGTATAGGCGCAACTGGAAACACCATATATTTT
NA,NA,TRBV5-1,TRBJ1-4,CASSRDRQRSKLFF,TGCGCCAGCAGCCGAGACAGGCAGAGATCAAAACTGTTTTTT
NA,NA,TRBV28,TRBJ2-7,CASSYGDTTSDEQYF,TGTGCCAGCAGTTATGGGGACACCACCTCGGACGAGCAGTACTTC
NA,TRBD1,TRBV10-3,TRBJ1-2,CAIRGLDRTGANYGYTF,TGTGCCATCAGGGGGCTTGATAGGACAGGGGCAAACTATGGCTACACCTTC
NA,NA,TRBV7-9,TRBJ1-5,CASSLGGLDQPQHF,TGTGCCAGCAGCTTAGGCGGCTTGGATCAGCCCCAGCATTTT
NA,NA,TRBV5-1,TRBJ1-4,CASSLGGSPNEKLFF,TGCGCCAGCAGCTTGGGCGGCAGCCCTAATGAAAAACTGTTTTTT
NA,NA,TRBV11-2,TRBJ1-1,CASSPAVNTEAFF,TGTGCCAGCAGCCCTGCGGTGAACACTGAAGCTTTCTTT
NA,NA,TRBV30,TRBJ1-1,CAWDKELNTEAFF,TGTGCCTGGGACAAGGAGTTGAACACTGAAGCTTTCTTT
NA,TRBD1,TRBV5-6,TRBJ1-3,CASSTTGTGNTIYF,TGTGCCAGCAGCACGACAGGGACCGGAAACACCATATATTTT
NA,TRBD1,TRBV10-1,TRBJ2-7,CASSDFTGTDDEQYF,TGCGCCAGCAGCGACTTCACCGGGACAGACGACGAGCAGTACTTC
once,NA,TRBV21-1,TRBJ2-1,CASSSVTRFYNEQFF,TGTGCCAGCAGCTCAGTGACTAGATTCTACAATGAGCAGTTCTTC
once,NA,TRBV7-2,TRBJ1-2,CASSLGGVSYGYTF,TGTGCCAGCAGCTTAGGCGGGGTTAGCTATGGCTACACCTTC
NA,NA,TRBV5-1,TRBJ2-2,CASSWSGGLSNTGELFF,TGCGCCAGCAGCTGGAGTGGCGGTCTTTCGAACACCGGGGAGCTGTTTTTT
NA,NA,TRBV5-4,TRBJ2-3,CASSPGAAGRSTDTQYF,TGTGCCAGCAGCCCTGGGGCGGCGGGAAGAAGCACAGATACGCAGTATTTT
NA,NA,TRBV27,TRBJ2-1,CASSLGINEQFF,TGTGCCAGCAGTTTAGGTATCAATGAGCAGTTCTTC